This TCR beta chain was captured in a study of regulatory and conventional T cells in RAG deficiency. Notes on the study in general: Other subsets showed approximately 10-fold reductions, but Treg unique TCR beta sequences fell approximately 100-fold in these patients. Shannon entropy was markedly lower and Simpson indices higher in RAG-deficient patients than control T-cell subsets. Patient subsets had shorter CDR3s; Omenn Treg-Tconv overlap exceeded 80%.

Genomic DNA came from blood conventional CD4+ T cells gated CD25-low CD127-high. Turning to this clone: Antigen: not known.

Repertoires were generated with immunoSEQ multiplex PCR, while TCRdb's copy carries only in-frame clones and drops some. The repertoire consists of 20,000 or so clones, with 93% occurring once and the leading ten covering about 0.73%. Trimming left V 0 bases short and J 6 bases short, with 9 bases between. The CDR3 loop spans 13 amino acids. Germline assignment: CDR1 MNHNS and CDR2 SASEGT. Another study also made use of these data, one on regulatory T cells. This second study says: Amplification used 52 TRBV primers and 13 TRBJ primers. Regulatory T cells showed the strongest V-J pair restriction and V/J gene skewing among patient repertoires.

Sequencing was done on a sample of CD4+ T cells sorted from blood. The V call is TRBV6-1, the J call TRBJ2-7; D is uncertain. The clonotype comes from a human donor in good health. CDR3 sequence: CASSEAYRVEQYF. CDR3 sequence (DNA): TGTGCCAGCAGTGAAGCGTACCGGGTCGAGCAGTACTTC.